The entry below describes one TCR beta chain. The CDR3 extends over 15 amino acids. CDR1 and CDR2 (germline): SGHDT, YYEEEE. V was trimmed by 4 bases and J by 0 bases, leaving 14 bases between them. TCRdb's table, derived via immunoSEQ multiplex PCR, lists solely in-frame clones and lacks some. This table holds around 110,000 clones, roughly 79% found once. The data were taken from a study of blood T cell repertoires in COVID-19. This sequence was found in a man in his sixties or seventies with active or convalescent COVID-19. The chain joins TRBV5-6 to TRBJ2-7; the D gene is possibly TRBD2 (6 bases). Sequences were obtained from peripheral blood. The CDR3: CASSAGRTTSYEQYF. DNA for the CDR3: TGTGCCAGCAGCGCGGGACGGACGACCTCCTACGAGCAGTACTTC. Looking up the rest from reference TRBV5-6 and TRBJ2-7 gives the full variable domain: DAGVTQSPTHLIKTRGQQVTLRCSPKSGHDTVSWYQQALGQGPQFIFQYYEEEERQRGNFPDRFSGHQFPNYSSELNVNALLLGDSALYLCASSAGRTTSYEQYFGPGTRLTVT.